The 5 T cell receptor beta chains listed next were all sequenced from one sample in a study of cytomegalovirus exposure and HLA in healthy donors. The PCR employed 60 Vbeta primers together with 13 Jbeta primers. Sequencing used immunoSEQ multiplex PCR; TCRdb keeps in-frame clones, though not all of them. The ten most abundant clones cover approximately 3.8% of a sample with approximately 110,000 clones. Sequencing input: PBMCs. These receptors were taken from a man younger than 35 in good health and CMV-seronegative.

This rearrangement joins TRBV19 to TRBJ1-2; 12 nucleotides agree with TRBD1. The CDR3 runs to 17 residues. Germline CDR1 and CDR2: LNHDA and SQIVND (reference sequence). V dropped 4 bases and J dropped 7; count of bases not matched to a gene: 13. CDR3 bases: TGTGCCAGTAGTAATTATCGGGACAGGGGGCGATTTCTTGGCTACACCTTC. Amino acids: CASSNYRDRGRFLGYTF.

The chain carries TRBV5-6 and TRBJ2-2, with D possibly matching TRBD1 (6 bases). V dropped 3 bases and J dropped 6 bases, with 15 bases sitting between them. Per germline, CDR1 SGHDT and CDR2 YYEEEE. The CDR3 loop spans 15 amino acids. CDR3 loop: CASSSDRKGPGELFF. The CDR3 DNA reads as TGTGCCAGCAGCTCCGACAGGAAAGGGCCCGGGGAGCTGTTTTTT.

The rearrangement uses TRBV2 and TRBJ2-1; the D is unclear. Looked up from germline, CDR1 is SNHLY and CDR2 is FYNNEI. The CDR3 has 11 amino acids. Trimming shortened V by 8 bases and J by 8 bases, and 10 bases separated the two germline ends. The CDR3 DNA follows: TGTGCCAGCTACTTTTTAGATGAGCAGTTCTTC. Amino acid sequence: CASYFLDEQFF.

The genes are TRBV29-1 and TRBJ1-1; the match to TRBD1 covers 7 bases. This CDR3 contains 14 residues. Germline values: CDR1 SQVTM, CDR2 ANQGSEA. The V segment lost 3 bases and the J segment 8 bases; nucleotides outside the gene matches: 12. In DNA form, the CDR3 reads TGCAGCGTTGAGGACAGGAAGGGCGGCATGGAAGCTTTCTTT. Its translation: CSVEDRKGGMEAFF. Drawing the rest from reference TRBV29-1 and TRBJ1-1, the complete variable domain is SAVISQKPSRDICQRGTSLTIQCQVDSQVTMMFWYRQQPGQSLTLIATANQGSEATYESGFVIDKFPISRPNLTFSTLTVSNMSPEDSSIYLCSVEDRKGGMEAFFGQGTRLTVV.

Here the CDR3 DNA reads TGTGCCAGCAGGCACAGCATGAATCAGCCCCAGCATTTT. Translated: CASRHSMNQPQHF. This rearrangement joins TRBV28 to TRBJ1-5, with no clear D. This CDR3 region has 13 residues. Germline CDR1 reads MDHEN; CDR2 reads SYDVKM. The V gene lost 6 bases and the J gene lost 4 bases, with 10 bases spanning the gap.